The rows below give T cell receptor beta chains drawn from one sample of a study of cytomegalovirus exposure and HLA in healthy donors. The method was immunoSEQ multiplex PCR; TCRdb's version includes in-frame clones alone and lacks a portion of them. The sample consists of 80,000 or so clones, under 80% of them appearing once. Sequenced sample: PBMCs. These receptors originate from a male donor in good health and CMV-seropositive. CDR3s include the opening cysteine and the closing phenylalanine or tryptophan. Fields, in order: clone size, D gene, J gene, V gene, CDR3 protein, CDR3 DNA. D genes are given only for firm matches. Clone size is given for some rows only: seen once, a few or many times, or a class if the clone is expanded.

. . TRBJ2-1 TRBV2 CASSKTRDILHPVNEQFF TGTGCCAGCAGTAAGACCCGGGACATACTCCATCCTGTCAATGAGCAGTTCTTC
. . TRBJ2-7 TRBV2 CASGRQGGFEQYF TGTGCCAGCGGTCGACAGGGAGGCTTCGAGCAGTACTTC
once TRBD1 TRBJ2-7 TRBV27 CASSLRQGPYEQYF TGTGCCAGCAGTTTAAGACAGGGCCCCTACGAGCAGTACTTC
once TRBD2 TRBJ2-2 TRBV6-1 CASKVGLAATGELFF TGTGCCAGCAAGGTGGGGCTAGCGGCCACCGGGGAGCTGTTTTTT
. TRBD1 TRBJ1-6 TRBV5-8 CASSLGQGSPLHF TGTGCCAGCAGCTTGGGACAGGGCTCACCCCTCCACTTT
. TRBD1 TRBJ1-5 TRBV6-5 CASSPGGPFNQPQHF TGTGCCAGCAGTCCAGGGGGTCCCTTCAATCAGCCCCAGCATTTT
. . TRBJ1-6 TRBV7-2 CASSSRQVSPLHF TGTGCCAGCAGCTCCCGACAGGTTTCACCCCTCCACTTT
. . TRBJ1-5 TRBV7-2 CASSLAVAGNQPQHF TGTGCCAGCAGCTTAGCCGTGGCAGGCAATCAGCCCCAGCATTTT
. TRBD1 TRBJ1-2 TRBV28 CASRVTGAGYTF TGTGCCAGCAGGGTGACAGGGGCTGGCTACACCTTC
. . TRBJ2-1 TRBV6-5 CASSSQGGGFLEQFF TGTGCCAGCAGTTCCCAGGGGGGCGGTTTCTTGGAGCAGTTCTTC
. . TRBJ1-2 TRBV2 CASSTSPGSRYTF TGTGCCAGCAGTACCAGCCCAGGTAGTCGGTACACCTTC
. . TRBJ1-2 TRBV4-2 CASSQAWEGSGYTF TGTGCCAGCAGCCAAGCGTGGGAGGGGAGCGGCTACACCTTC
. TRBD1 TRBJ1-2 TRBV18 CASSPGQGLVYGYTF TGTGCCAGCTCACCGGGACAGGGTCTGGTCTATGGCTACACCTTC
. . TRBJ2-7 TRBV27 CASSLLTGKGEQYF TGTGCCAGCAGTTTATTGACAGGCAAAGGGGAGCAGTACTTC
. . TRBJ2-2 TRBV13 CASRAPNGGDTGELFF TGTGCCAGCAGGGCACCGAACGGGGGTGACACCGGGGAGCTGTTTTTT
. TRBD2 TRBJ2-6 TRBV14 CASSQGAGRTSFYSGANVLTF TGTGCCAGCAGCCAAGGGGCAGGCCGGACTAGCTTCTACTCTGGGGCCAACGTCCTGACTTTC
few TRBD2 TRBJ2-1 TRBV7-6 CASSRHSLRGGVNNEQFF TGTGCCAGCAGCCGCCACAGCCTGCGGGGAGGGGTAAACAATGAGCAGTTCTTC
once TRBD1 TRBJ2-3 TRBV19 CASSGGQSLTDTQYF TGTGCCAGTAGTGGGGGACAGTCCCTCACAGATACGCAGTATTTT
. . TRBJ1-1 TRBV27 CASSPSGTEAFF TGTGCCAGCAGTCCATCAGGGACTGAAGCTTTCTTT
. TRBD2 TRBJ2-7 TRBV6-6 CASSKAGGIYEQYF TGTGCCAGCAGTAAAGCGGGGGGTATCTACGAGCAGTACTTC
. . TRBJ2-7 TRBV7-2 CASSLTRSYEQYF TGTGCCAGCAGTCTGACTAGGTCCTACGAGCAGTACTTC
. TRBD1 TRBJ2-1 TRBV5-1 CASSSGQGANEQFF TGCGCCAGCAGCTCGGGACAGGGGGCTAATGAGCAGTTCTTC
once . TRBJ1-2 TRBV27 CASRARGDYGYTF TGTGCCAGCAGGGCCAGGGGTGACTATGGCTACACCTTC
few . TRBJ1-2 TRBV30 CAWSGGGDGYTF TGTGCCTGGAGTGGGGGAGGGGATGGCTACACCTTC
. TRBD1 TRBJ2-1 TRBV7-6 CASSLVGDRGNYEQFF TGTGCCAGCAGCTTAGTTGGGGACAGGGGGAATTATGAGCAGTTCTTC
. TRBD1 TRBJ2-7 TRBV15 CATSNWDSSYEQYF TGTGCCACCAGCAACTGGGACAGCTCCTACGAGCAGTACTTC
. TRBD2 TRBJ2-3 TRBV5-8 CASSPRVAGAYTQYF TGTGCCAGCAGCCCCCGGGTAGCGGGGGCGTATACGCAGTATTTT
. . TRBJ1-1 TRBV30 CAWSVPPGNTEAFF TGTGCCTGGAGTGTACCCCCAGGCAACACTGAAGCTTTCTTT
. . TRBJ1-4 TRBV30 CAWRQLRSEKLFF TGTGCCTGGAGACAGTTAAGAAGTGAAAAACTGTTTTTT
. TRBD2 TRBJ2-3 TRBV11-1 CASSASTSGGTDTQYF TGTGCCAGCAGCGCCTCGACTAGCGGGGGAACAGATACGCAGTATTTT
few . TRBJ1-1 TRBV5-4 CASSPGGQGGWTEAFF TGTGCCAGCAGCCCGGGGGGCCAGGGAGGGTGGACTGAAGCTTTCTTT
. . TRBJ2-1 TRBV7-9 CASSDTGFGNNEQFF TGTGCCAGCAGCGATACAGGGTTCGGGAACAATGAGCAGTTCTTC
. . TRBJ1-4 TRBV30 CAWSWGGRGEKLFF TGTGCCTGGAGCTGGGGAGGGAGAGGTGAAAAACTGTTTTTT
few . TRBJ2-7 TRBV30 CAWTRQRSYEQYF TGTGCCTGGACGCGACAGCGTTCCTACGAGCAGTACTTC
. . TRBJ2-5 TRBV9 CASSAGNGQETQYF TGTGCCAGCAGCGCCGGTAATGGTCAAGAGACCCAGTACTTC
. . TRBJ2-3 TRBV6-4 CATASAGPGDTQYF TGTGCCACGGCCTCGGCGGGCCCCGGGGATACGCAGTATTTT
. . TRBJ1-2 TRBV6-1 CASSDRGNGYTF TGTGCCAGCAGTGACAGGGGTAATGGCTACACCTTC
. . TRBJ1-1 TRBV15 CATSRGRGRNTEAFF TGTGCCACCAGCAGAGGCCGGGGAAGGAACACTGAAGCTTTCTTT
. TRBD1 TRBJ1-2 TRBV5-1 CASSLGRGSGDYGYTF TGCGCCAGCAGCTTGGGCAGGGGGAGTGGTGACTATGGCTACACCTTC
. TRBD2 TRBJ2-2 TRBV5-4 CASTPTSGSAVTGELFF TGTGCCAGCACCCCGACTAGCGGGAGTGCGGTCACCGGGGAGCTGTTTTTT
. . TRBJ2-7 TRBV5-1 CASSSTGTGTGEQYF TGCGCCAGCAGCTCAACCGGAACAGGGACGGGGGAGCAGTACTTC
. TRBD1 TRBJ2-3 TRBV7-2 CASSKRPGQGAFTDTQYF TGTGCCAGCAGCAAACGTCCGGGACAGGGGGCTTTCACAGATACGCAGTATTTT
. TRBD1 TRBJ2-7 TRBV5-4 CASSLGDRGDEQYF TGTGCCAGCAGCTTGGGGGACAGGGGCGACGAGCAGTACTTC
. . TRBJ1-5 TRBV2 CASRIDSISNQPQHF TGTGCCAGCAGGATTGACAGTATTAGCAATCAGCCCCAGCATTTT
. TRBD2 TRBJ2-3 TRBV7-9 CASSPGGGGTDTQYF TGTGCCAGCAGCCCGGGGGGTGGGGGCACAGATACGCAGTATTTT
. TRBD2 TRBJ2-1 TRBV19 CASSIDGAGVGNEQFF TGTGCCAGTAGTATAGATGGGGCGGGAGTAGGGAATGAGCAGTTCTTC